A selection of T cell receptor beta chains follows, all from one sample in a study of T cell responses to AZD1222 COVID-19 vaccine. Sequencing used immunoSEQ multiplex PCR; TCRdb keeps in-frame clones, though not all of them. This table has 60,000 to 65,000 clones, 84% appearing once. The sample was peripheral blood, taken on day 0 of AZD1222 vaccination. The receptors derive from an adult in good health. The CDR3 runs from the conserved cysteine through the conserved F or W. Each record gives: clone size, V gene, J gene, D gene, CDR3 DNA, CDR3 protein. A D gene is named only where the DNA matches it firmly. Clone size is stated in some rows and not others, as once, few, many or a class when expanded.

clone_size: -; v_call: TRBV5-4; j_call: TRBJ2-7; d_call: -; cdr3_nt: TGTGCCAGCAGCCGCGCAAGGGGTGGCGAGCAGTACTTC; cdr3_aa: CASSRARGGEQYF
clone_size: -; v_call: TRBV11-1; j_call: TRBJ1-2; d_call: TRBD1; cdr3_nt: TGTGCCAGCAGCTTAGTTGGGACAGACTATGGCTACACCTTC; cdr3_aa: CASSLVGTDYGYTF
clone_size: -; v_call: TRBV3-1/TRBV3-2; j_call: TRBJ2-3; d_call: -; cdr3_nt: TGTGCCAGCAGCCAAGATAGCACGGGGGAAGATACGCAGTATTTT; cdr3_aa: CASSQDSTGEDTQYF
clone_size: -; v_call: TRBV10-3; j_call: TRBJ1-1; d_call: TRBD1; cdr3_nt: TGTGCCATCAGGACCGGACAGGGAAACACTGAAGCTTTCTTT; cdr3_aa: CAIRTGQGNTEAFF
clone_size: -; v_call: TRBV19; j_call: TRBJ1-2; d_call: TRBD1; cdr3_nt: TGTGCCAGTAGTGAAAGGACAGGGGACGGTGGCTACACCTTC; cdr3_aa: CASSERTGDGGYTF
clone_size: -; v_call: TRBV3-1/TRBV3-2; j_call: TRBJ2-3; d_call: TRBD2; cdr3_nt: TGTGCCAGCAGCCCCATTGCGGGGGGGCGAGATACGCAGTATTTT; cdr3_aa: CASSPIAGGRDTQYF
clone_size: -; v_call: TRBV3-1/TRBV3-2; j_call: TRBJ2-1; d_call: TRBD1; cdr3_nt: TGTGCCAGCAGCCAAGGACAGGGATACAATGAGCAGTTCTTC; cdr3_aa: CASSQGQGYNEQFF
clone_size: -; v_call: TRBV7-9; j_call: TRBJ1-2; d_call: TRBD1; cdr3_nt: TGTGCCAGCAGCTTAGGGACAGGAGATGGCTACACCTTC; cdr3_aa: CASSLGTGDGYTF
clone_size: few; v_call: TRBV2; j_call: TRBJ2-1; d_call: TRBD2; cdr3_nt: TGTGCCAGCAAGGGACTAGCGGGGGCCTCCTACAATGAGCAGTTCTTC; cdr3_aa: CASKGLAGASYNEQFF
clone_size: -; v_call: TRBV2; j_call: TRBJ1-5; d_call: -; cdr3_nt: TGTGCCAGCAGGGCTAAGGAGACGGAGCCCCAGCATTTT; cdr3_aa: CASRAKETEPQHF
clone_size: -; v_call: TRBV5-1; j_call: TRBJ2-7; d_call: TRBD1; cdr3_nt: TGCGCCAGCAGCGTGGACAGGGCCTACGAGCAGTACTTC; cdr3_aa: CASSVDRAYEQYF
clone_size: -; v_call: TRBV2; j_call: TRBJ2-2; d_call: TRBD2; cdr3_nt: TGTGCCAGCAGCAGACTAGCGGGGGGTGGCGGGGAGCTGTTTTTT; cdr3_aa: CASSRLAGGGGELFF
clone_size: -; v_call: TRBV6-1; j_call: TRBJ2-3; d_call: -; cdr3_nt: TGTGCCAGCAGTGATTGGGGGGGCACAGATACGCAGTATTTT; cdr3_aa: CASSDWGGTDTQYF
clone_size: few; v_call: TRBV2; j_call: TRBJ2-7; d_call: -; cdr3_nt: TGTGCCAGCAGTGATATCGTGAAAGGGGGCGAGCAGTACTTC; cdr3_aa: CASSDIVKGGEQYF
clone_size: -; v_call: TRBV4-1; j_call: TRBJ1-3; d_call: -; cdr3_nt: TGCGCCAGCAGCCAAGAGGACTCGAGGCAGCTCTCTGGAAACACCATATATTTT; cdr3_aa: CASSQEDSRQLSGNTIYF
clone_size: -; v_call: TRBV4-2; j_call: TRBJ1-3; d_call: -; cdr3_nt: TGTGCCAGCAGCCCCCGGGAGGGAGAAGGAAACACCATATATTTT; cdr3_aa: CASSPREGEGNTIYF
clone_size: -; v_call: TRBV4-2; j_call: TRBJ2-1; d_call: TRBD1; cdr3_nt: TGTGCCAGCAGCCAAGTGGCAGGGGGTTATGGTCAGAATGAGCAGTTCTTC; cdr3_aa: CASSQVAGGYGQNEQFF
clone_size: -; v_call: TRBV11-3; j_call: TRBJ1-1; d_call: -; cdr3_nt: TGTGCCAGCAGCCCAAGTTTTTTGGGCAGCACTGAAGCTTTCTTT; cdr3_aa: CASSPSFLGSTEAFF
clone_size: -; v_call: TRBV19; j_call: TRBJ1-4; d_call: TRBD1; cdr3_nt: TGTGCCAGTAGTATGGGACAGGGCACTCAGGATGAAAAACTGTTTTTT; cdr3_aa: CASSMGQGTQDEKLFF
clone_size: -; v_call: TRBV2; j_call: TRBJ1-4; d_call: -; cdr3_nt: TGTGCCAGCAGTGTATTTTTTGGGACGATCGATATGGAAAAACTGTTTTTT; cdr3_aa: CASSVFFGTIDMEKLFF
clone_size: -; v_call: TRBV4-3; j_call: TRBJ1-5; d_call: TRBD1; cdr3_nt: TGCGCCAGCAGCCCCGGGTGGGAGACAGGGGGCTGGGCGGATCAGCCCCAGCATTTT; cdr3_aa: CASSPGWETGGWADQPQHF
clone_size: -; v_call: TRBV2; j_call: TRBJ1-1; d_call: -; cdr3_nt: TGTGCCAGCACCCTCACCCATAGTATAAACACTGAAGCTTTCTTT; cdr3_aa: CASTLTHSINTEAFF
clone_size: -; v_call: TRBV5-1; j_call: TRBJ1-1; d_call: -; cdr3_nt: TGCGCCAGCAGTTTTACAGAGAACACTGAAGCTTTCTTT; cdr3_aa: CASSFTENTEAFF
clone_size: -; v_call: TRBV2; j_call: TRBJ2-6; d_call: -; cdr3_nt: TGTGCCAGCAGCACTGGAGGGGGGGCCAACGTCCTGACTTTC; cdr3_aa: CASSTGGGANVLTF
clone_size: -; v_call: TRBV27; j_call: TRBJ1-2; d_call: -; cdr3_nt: TGTGCCAGCAGTACGGGGGTGGAGGGTGGCTACACCTTC; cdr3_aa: CASSTGVEGGYTF
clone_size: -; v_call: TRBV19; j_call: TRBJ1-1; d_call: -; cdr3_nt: TGTGCCAGTAGTCGGTGGGTGGTGAACACTGAAGCTTTCTTT; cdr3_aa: CASSRWVVNTEAFF
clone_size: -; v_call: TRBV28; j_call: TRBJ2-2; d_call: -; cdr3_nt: TGTGCCAGCAGCCTCACAAGCACCGGGGAGCTGTTTTTT; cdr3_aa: CASSLTSTGELFF
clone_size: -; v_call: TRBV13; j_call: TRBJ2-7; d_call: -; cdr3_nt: TGTGCCAGCAGCTTAGTAGGGAACGAGCAGTACTTC; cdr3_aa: CASSLVGNEQYF
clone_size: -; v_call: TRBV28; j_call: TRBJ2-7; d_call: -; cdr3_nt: TGTGCCAGCAGAAAGGGTCCCATCTACGAGCAGTACTTC; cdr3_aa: CASRKGPIYEQYF
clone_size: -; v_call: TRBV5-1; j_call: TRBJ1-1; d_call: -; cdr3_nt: TGCGCCAGCAGCTTGGGGGGCTCCATGAACACTGAAGCTTTCTTT; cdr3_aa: CASSLGGSMNTEAFF
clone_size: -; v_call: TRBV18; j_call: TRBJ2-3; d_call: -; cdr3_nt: TGTGCCAGCTCACCACAACACACCTCACACACAGATACGCAGTATTTT; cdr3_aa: CASSPQHTSHTDTQYF
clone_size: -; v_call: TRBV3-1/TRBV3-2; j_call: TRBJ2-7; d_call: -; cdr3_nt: TGTGCCAGCAGCCCGGACAGCTCCTACGAGCAGTACTTC; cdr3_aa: CASSPDSSYEQYF
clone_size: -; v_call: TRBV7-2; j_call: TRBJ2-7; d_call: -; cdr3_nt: TGTGCCAGCAGCTTAGCGATAAAGGCAGACCCCCGCGAGCAGTACTTC; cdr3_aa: CASSLAIKADPREQYF
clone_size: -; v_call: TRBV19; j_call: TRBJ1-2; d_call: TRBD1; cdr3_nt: TGTGCCAGTAGCGGACAGGGCCAGGGCGGCTACACCTTC; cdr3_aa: CASSGQGQGGYTF
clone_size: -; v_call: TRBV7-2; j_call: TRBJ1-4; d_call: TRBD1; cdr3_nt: TGTGCCAGCAGCTTAAGGACCGGGGGGGCGACAGGGGAAAAACTGTTTTTT; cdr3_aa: CASSLRTGGATGEKLFF
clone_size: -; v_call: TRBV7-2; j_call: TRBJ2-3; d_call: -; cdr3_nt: TGTGCCAGCAGCTTAGTCTCTAGCACAGATACGCAGTATTTT; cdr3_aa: CASSLVSSTDTQYF
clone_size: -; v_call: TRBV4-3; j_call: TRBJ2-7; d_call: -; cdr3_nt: TGCGCCAGCAGCCTTCACAGGGAAAATTCCTACGAGCAGTACTTC; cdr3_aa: CASSLHRENSYEQYF
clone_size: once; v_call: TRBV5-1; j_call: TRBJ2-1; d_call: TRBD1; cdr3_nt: TGCGCCAGCAGCAACGACAGGGACCACAATGAGCAGTTCTTC; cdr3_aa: CASSNDRDHNEQFF
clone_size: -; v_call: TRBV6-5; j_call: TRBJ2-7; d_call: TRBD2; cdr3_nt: TGTGCCAGCTCCCAGGGACTAGCGGGGCGCGAGCAGTACTTC; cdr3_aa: CASSQGLAGREQYF
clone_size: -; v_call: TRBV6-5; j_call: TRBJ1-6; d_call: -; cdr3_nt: TGTGCCAGCTGGGGAGGGAAATCCTATAATTCACCCCTCCACTTT; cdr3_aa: CASWGGKSYNSPLHF
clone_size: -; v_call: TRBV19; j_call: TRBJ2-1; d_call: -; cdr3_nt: TGTGCCAGCCGATACCGGGGAATGAATGAGCAGTTCTTC; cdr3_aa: CASRYRGMNEQFF
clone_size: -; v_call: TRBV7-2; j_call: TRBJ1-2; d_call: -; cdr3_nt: TGTGCCAGCAGCCCTGGACAGACCCATGGCTACACCTTC; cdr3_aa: CASSPGQTHGYTF
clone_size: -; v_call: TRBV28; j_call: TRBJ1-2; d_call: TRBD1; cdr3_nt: TGTGCCAGCAGAGGGACAGGGAGAGCTAACTATGGCTACACCTTC; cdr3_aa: CASRGTGRANYGYTF
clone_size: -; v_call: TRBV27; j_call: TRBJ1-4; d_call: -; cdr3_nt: TGTGCCAGCAGTTTCGGAGGACCTAATGAAAAACTGTTTTTT; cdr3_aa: CASSFGGPNEKLFF
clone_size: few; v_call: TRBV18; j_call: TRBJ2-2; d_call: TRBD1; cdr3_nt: TGTGCCAGCTCACTCACAGGGGGCGACACCGGGGAGCTGTTTTTT; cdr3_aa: CASSLTGGDTGELFF
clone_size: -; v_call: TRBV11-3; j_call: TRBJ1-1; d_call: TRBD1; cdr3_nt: TGTGCCAGCAGCCCTCCGGGACAGGCGAGGACTGAAGCTTTCTTT; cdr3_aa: CASSPPGQARTEAFF
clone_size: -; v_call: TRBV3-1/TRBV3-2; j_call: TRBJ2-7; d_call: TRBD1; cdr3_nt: TGTGCCAGCAGACTACAGGGGTCCAACGAGCAGTACTTC; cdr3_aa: CASRLQGSNEQYF
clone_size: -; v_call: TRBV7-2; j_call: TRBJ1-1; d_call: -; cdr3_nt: TGTGCCAGCAGCTTAAGAGAAACTGAAGCTTTCTTT; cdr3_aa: CASSLRETEAFF
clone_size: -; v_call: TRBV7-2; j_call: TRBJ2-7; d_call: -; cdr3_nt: TGTGCCAGCAGCCGCAAGGAGGGATCCGAGCAGTACTTC; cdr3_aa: CASSRKEGSEQYF
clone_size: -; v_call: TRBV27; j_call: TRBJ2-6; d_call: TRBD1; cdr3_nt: TGTGCCAGCAGTTTAAGAACAGGGGGCGTTTCTGGGGCCAACGTCCTGACTTTC; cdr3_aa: CASSLRTGGVSGANVLTF